Below, one TCR beta chain is given with its context. Its cognate antigen is unknown. This sample is drawn from a study of T cell responses to AZD1222 COVID-19 vaccine. The study's findings and limits: Receipt of two AZD1222 doses was followed by a rise in Spike-specific TCR breadth and depth.

Repertoires were generated with immunoSEQ multiplex PCR, while TCRdb's copy carries only in-frame clones and drops some. The sample has about 140,000 clones, around 89% seen once. The CDR3 runs to 18 residues. The germline gives CDR1 LGHNA, CDR2 YSLEER. V dropped 1 base and J dropped 7; count of bases not matched to a gene: 15. The receptor was derived from an adult in good health. The V call is TRBV4-3, the J call TRBJ2-1, with TRBD1 matching over 8 bases. This material consisted of peripheral blood, taken on day 0 of AZD1222 vaccination. The CDR3 region is CASSQVVNRGTSWNEQFF. The CDR3 bases are TGCGCCAGCAGCCAAGTAGTTAACAGGGGGACCTCTTGGAATGAGCAGTTCTTC.